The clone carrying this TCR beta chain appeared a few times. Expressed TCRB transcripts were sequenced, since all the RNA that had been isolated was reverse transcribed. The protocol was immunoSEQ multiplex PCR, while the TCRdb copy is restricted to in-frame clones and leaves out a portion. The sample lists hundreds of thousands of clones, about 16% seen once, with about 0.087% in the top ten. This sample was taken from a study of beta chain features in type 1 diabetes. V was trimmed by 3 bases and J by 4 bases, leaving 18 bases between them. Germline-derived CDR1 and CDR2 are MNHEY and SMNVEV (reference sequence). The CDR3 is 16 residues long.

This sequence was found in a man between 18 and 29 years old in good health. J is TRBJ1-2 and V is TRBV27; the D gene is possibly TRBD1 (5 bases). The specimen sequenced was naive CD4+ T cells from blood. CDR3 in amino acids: CASSLILGQGIYGYTF. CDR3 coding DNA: TGTGCCAGCAGTTTGATTTTAGGGCAGGGAATCTATGGCTACACCTTC.